This is a list of T cell receptor beta chains from one sample in a study of cytomegalovirus exposure and HLA in healthy donors. Generated by immunoSEQ multiplex PCR, the TCRdb table keeps only in-frame clones and is missing some. The data hold around 35,000 clones, with 75% to 85% observed a single time. Sample: PBMCs. The receptors derive from a woman in her 40s in good health and CMV-seronegative. CDR3s include the opening cysteine and the closing phenylalanine or tryptophan. The D gene is left open where the match is weak. A row's size may be missing; if present it is once, few, many or a size class.

D gene,clone size,V gene,J gene,CDR3 protein,CDR3 DNA
NA,NA,TRBV5-4,TRBJ1-2,CASSQGLSGTANYGYTF,TGTGCCAGCAGCCAAGGATTATCGGGAACAGCTAACTATGGCTACACCTTC
TRBD1,NA,TRBV5-4,TRBJ1-3,CASSRQGAFGNTIYF,TGTGCCAGCAGCCGACAGGGAGCGTTTGGAAACACCATATATTTT
TRBD1,once,TRBV19,TRBJ1-1,CASSPKTGSTEAFF,TGTGCCAGTAGTCCGAAGACAGGGAGCACTGAAGCTTTCTTT
NA,NA,TRBV6-5,TRBJ1-1,CASSYRRDTEAFF,TGTGCCAGCAGTTACCGCCGGGACACTGAAGCTTTCTTT
TRBD1,NA,TRBV18,TRBJ2-5,CASSPGTGGEETQYF,TGTGCCAGCTCACCAGGGACAGGGGGCGAAGAGACCCAGTACTTC
TRBD1,NA,TRBV6-6,TRBJ2-5,CASSNPGQQETQYF,TGTGCCAGCAGTAATCCGGGACAGCAAGAGACCCAGTACTTC
NA,few,TRBV7-9,TRBJ1-2,CASSPTGNYGYTF,TGTGCCAGCAGCCCGACGGGGAACTATGGCTACACCTTC
TRBD1,NA,TRBV5-6,TRBJ1-1,CASSFGRQGNTEAFF,TGTGCCAGCAGCTTCGGGAGACAGGGGAACACTGAAGCTTTCTTT
TRBD1,NA,TRBV29-1,TRBJ1-2,CSVDATGRLGYTF,TGCAGCGTTGATGCGACAGGGCGCTTGGGCTACACCTTC
NA,NA,TRBV6-4,TRBJ1-2,CASSDSGGADGYTF,TGTGCCAGCAGTGACTCGGGGGGGGCCGATGGCTACACCTTC